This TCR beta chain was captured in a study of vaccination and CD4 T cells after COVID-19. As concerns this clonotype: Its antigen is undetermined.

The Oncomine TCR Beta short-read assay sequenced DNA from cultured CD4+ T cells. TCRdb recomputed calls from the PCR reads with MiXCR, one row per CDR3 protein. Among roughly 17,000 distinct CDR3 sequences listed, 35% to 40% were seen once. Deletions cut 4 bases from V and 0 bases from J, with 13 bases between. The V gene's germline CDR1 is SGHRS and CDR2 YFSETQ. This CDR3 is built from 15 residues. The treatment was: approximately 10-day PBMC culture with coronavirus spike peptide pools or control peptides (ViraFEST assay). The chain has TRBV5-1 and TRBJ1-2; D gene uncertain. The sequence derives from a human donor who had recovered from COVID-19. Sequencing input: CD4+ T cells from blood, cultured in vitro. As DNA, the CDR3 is TGCGCCAGCAGCCCCGAGGGCGTAGCTAACTATGGCTACACCTTC. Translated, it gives CASSPEGVANYGYTF. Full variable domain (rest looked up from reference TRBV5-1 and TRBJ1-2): KAGVTQTPRYLIKTRGQQVTLSCSPISGHRSVSWYQQTPGQGLQFLFEYFSETQRNKGNFPGRFSGRQFSNSRSEMNVSTLELGDSALYLCASSPEGVANYGYTFGSGTRLTVV.